The clone carrying this T cell receptor beta chain was picked up one time. The antigen remains undetermined. All glioblastoma patients lacked an isocitrate dehydrogenase mutation. Clones were read by immunoSEQ multiplex PCR, and TCRdb kept only the in-frame ones, dropping some. The data contain around 97,000 clones, approximately 80% of them singletons. The J segment lost 4 bases and the V segment lost 2 bases, leaving 10 bases of the junction unmatched. From germline, CDR1 is MGHRA and CDR2 YSYEKL. The CDR3 covers 16 residues. This record comes from a study of glioma-infiltrating T cells after dendritic cell vaccination. Study-wide context: Patients received three intradermal dendritic cell vaccine injections at biweekly intervals.

Study-wide findings and caveats: Few patients contributed both blood and tumor specimens.

The J gene is TRBJ2-7, the V gene TRBV4-1; 8 bases align to TRBD1. This clonotype originated in a human donor with glioblastoma. This sample comprised blood, obtained before dendritic cell vaccination. The CDR3 loop is CASSQRTGTGVYEQYF. The CDR3, as DNA: TGCGCCAGCAGCCAAAGAACCGGGACAGGAGTTTACGAGCAGTACTTC.